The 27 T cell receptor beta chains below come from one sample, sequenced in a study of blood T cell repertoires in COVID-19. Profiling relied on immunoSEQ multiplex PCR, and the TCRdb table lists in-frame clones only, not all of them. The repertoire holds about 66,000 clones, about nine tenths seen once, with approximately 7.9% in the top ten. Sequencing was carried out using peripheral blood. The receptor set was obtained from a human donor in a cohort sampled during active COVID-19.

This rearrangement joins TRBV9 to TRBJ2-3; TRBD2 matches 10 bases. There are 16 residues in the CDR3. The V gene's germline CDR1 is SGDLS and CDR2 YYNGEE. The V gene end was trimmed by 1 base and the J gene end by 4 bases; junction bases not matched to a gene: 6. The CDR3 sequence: CASSVMGTSVADTQYF. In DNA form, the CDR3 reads TGTGCCAGCAGCGTAATGGGGACTAGCGTTGCAGATACGCAGTATTTT.

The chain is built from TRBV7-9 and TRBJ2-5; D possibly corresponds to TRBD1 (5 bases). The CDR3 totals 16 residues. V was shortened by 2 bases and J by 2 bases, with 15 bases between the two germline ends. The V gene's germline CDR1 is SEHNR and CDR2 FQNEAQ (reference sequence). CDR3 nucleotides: TGTGCCAGCAGCTTATCTCTCCGACAGAGACAAGAGACCCAGTACTTC. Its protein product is CASSLSLRQRQETQYF.

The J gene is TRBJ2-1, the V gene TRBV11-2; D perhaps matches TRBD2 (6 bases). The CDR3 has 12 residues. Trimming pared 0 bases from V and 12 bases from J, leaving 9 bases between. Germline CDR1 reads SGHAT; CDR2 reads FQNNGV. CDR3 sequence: CASSLEQGGQFF. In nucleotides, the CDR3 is TGTGCCAGCAGCTTAGAGCAGGGAGGGCAGTTCTTC.

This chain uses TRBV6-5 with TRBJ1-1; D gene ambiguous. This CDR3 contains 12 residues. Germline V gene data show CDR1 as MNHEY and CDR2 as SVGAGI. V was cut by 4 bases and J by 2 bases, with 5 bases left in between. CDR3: CASSFVNTEAFF. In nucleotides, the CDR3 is TGTGCCAGCAGTTTCGTCAACACTGAAGCTTTCTTT.

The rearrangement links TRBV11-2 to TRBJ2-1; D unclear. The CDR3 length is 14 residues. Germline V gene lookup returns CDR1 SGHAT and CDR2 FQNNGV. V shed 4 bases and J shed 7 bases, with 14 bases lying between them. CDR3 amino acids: CASSSTVAPNEQFF. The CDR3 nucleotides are TGTGCCAGCAGCTCAACGGTAGCCCCAAATGAGCAGTTCTTC.

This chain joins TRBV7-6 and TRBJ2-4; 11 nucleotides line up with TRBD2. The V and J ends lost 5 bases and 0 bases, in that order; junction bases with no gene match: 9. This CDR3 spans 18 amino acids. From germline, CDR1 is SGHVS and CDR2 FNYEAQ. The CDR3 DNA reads TGTGCCAGCAGCCGCCTAGCGGGGGGTACTCTAGCCAAAAACATTCAGTACTTC. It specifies CASSRLAGGTLAKNIQYF.

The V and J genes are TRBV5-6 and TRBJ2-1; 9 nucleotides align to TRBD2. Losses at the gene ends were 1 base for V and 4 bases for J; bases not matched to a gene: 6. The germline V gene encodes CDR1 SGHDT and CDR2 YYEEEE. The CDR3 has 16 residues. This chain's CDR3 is CASSLSPSGIYNEQFF. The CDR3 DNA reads TGTGCCAGCAGCTTGTCGCCTAGCGGGATTTACAATGAGCAGTTCTTC.

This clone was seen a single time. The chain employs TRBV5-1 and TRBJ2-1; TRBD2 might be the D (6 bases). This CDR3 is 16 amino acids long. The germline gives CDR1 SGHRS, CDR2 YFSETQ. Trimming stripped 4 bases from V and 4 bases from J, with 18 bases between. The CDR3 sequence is CASSLGHRDLYNEQFF. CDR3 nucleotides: TGCGCCAGCAGCCTGGGCCACCGGGACTTATACAATGAGCAGTTCTTC.

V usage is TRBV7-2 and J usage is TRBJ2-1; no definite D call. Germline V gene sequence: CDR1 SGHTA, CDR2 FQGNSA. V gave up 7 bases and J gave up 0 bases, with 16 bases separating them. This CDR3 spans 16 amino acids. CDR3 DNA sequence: TGTGCCAGCACCGGTTTTCCCCGGAGCTCCTACAATGAGCAGTTCTTC. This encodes CASTGFPRSSYNEQFF.

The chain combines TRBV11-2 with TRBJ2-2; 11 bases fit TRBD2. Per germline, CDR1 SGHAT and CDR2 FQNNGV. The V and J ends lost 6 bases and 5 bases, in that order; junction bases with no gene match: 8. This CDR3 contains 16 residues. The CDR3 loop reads CASSQLAGEVTGELFF. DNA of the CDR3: TGTGCCAGCAGTCAACTAGCGGGGGAGGTAACCGGGGAGCTGTTTTTT.

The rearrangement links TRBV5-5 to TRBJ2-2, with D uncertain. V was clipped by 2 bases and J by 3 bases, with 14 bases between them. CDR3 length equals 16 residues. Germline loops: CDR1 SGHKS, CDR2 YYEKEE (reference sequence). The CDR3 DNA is TGTGCCAGCAGCTTACCCGTGACATCGGACACCGGGGAGCTGTTTTTT. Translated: CASSLPVTSDTGELFF.

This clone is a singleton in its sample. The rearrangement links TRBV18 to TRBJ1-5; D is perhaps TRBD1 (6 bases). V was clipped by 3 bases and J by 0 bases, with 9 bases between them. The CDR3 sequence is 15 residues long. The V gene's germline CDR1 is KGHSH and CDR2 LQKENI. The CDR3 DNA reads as TGTGCCAGCTCACCGGACAGTATTAGCAATCAGCCCCAGCATTTT. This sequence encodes CASSPDSISNQPQHF.

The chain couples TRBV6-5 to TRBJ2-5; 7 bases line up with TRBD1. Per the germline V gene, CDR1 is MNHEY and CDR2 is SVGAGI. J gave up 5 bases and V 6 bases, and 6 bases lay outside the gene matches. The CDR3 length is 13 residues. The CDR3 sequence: CASRLQGTETQYF. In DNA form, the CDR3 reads TGTGCCAGCAGGCTACAGGGGACGGAGACCCAGTACTTC.

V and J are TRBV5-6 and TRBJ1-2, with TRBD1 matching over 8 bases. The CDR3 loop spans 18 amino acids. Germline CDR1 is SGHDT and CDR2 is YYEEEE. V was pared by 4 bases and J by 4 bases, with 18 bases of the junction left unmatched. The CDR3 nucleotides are TGTGCCAGCAGCATCCTCGGGACAGGTCAATCCTCTCTCTATGGCTACACCTTC. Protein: CASSILGTGQSSLYGYTF.

Here the CDR3 DNA reads TGTGCCAGCAGTCCTGGCCGGGCAGGGGGTTTTCCCGAGCAGTACTTC. This gives the protein CASSPGRAGGFPEQYF. V usage is TRBV28 and J usage is TRBJ2-7; 7 bases fit TRBD1. The CDR3 is made up of 16 amino acids. Germline V lookup: CDR1 MDHEN, CDR2 SYDVKM. V gave up 5 bases and J gave up 6 bases; unmatched junction bases: 16.

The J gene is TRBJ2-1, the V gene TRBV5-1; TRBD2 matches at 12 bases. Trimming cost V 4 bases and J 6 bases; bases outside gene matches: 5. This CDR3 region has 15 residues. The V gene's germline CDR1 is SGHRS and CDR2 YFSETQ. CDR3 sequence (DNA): TGCGCCAGCAGCAAGACTAGCGGGGGCGGCAATGAGCAGTTCTTC. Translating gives CASSKTSGGGNEQFF.

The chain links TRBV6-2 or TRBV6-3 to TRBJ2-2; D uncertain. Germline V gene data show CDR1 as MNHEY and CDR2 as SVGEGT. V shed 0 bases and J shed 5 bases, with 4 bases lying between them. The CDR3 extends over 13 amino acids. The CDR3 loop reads CASSYSRTGELFF. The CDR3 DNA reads TGTGCCAGCAGTTACTCGCGGACCGGGGAGCTGTTTTTT.

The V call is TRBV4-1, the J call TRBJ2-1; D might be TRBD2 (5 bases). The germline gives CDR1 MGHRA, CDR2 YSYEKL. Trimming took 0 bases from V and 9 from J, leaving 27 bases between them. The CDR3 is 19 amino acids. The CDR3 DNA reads TGCGCCAGCAGCCAAGAACCCCGAGAGGCCCACCGACTAAAAGGTGAGCAGTTCTTC. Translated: CASSQEPREAHRLKGEQFF.

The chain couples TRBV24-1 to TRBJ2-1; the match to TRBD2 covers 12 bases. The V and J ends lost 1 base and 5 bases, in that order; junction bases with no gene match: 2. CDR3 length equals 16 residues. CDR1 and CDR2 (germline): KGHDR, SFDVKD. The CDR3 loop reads CATSDFLAGGDNEQFF. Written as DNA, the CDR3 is TGTGCCACCAGTGATTTTCTAGCGGGAGGGGACAATGAGCAGTTCTTC.

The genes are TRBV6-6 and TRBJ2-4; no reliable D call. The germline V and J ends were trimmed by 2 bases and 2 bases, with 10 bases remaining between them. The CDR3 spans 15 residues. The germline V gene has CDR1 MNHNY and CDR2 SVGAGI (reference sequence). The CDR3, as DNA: TGTGCCAGCAGTTACGACCACAGTTCCAAAAACATTCAGTACTTC. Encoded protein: CASSYDHSSKNIQYF.

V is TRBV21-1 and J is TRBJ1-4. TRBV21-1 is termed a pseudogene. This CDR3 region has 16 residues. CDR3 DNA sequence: TGTGCCAGCAGCAAATGGGGGAGGGCCTTTCGCGAAAAACTGTTTTTT. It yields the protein CASSKWGRAFREKLFF.

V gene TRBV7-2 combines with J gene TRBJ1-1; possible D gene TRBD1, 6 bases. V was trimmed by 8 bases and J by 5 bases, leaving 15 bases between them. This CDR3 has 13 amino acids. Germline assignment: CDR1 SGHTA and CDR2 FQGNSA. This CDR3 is CASGRGAQTEAFF. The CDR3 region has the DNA TGTGCCAGCGGGCGGGGGGCACAGACTGAAGCTTTCTTT. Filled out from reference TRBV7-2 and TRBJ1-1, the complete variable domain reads GAGVSQSPSNKVTEKGKDVELRCDPISGHTALYWYRQSLGQGLEFLIYFQGNSAPDKSGLPSDRFSAERTGGSVSTLTIQRTQQEDSAVYLCASGRGAQTEAFFGQGTRLTVV.

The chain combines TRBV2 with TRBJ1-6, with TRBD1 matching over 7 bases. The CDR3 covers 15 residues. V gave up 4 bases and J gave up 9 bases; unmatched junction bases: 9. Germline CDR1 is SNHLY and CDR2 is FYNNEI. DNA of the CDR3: TGTGCCAGCAGTGCCGACAGGGCACATGGTTCACCCCTCCACTTT. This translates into CASSADRAHGSPLHF.

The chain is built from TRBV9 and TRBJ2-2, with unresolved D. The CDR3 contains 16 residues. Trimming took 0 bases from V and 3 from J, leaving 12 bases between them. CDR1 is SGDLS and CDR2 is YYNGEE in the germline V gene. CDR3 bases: TGTGCCAGCAGCGTAGGGGCTTCAGTGGACACCGGGGAGCTGTTTTTT. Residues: CASSVGASVDTGELFF.

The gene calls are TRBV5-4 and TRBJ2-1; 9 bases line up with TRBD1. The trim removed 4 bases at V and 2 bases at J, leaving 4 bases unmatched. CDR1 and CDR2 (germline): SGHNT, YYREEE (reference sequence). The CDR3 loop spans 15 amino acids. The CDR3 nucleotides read TGTGCCAGCAGCGTAACAGGGGGCGCCTACAATGAGCAGTTCTTC. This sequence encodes CASSVTGGAYNEQFF.

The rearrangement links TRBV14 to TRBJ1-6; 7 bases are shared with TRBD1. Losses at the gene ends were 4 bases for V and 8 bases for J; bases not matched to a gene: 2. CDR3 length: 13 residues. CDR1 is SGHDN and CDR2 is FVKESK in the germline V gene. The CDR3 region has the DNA TGTGCCAGCAGCCGACAGGGCGATTCACCCCTCCACTTT. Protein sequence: CASSRQGDSPLHF.

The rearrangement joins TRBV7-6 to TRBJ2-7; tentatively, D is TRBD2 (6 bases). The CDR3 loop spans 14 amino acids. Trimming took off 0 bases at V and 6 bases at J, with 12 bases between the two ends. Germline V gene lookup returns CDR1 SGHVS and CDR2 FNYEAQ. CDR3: CASSLAGLASEQYF. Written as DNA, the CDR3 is TGTGCCAGCAGCTTAGCGGGACTGGCCTCCGAGCAGTACTTC.